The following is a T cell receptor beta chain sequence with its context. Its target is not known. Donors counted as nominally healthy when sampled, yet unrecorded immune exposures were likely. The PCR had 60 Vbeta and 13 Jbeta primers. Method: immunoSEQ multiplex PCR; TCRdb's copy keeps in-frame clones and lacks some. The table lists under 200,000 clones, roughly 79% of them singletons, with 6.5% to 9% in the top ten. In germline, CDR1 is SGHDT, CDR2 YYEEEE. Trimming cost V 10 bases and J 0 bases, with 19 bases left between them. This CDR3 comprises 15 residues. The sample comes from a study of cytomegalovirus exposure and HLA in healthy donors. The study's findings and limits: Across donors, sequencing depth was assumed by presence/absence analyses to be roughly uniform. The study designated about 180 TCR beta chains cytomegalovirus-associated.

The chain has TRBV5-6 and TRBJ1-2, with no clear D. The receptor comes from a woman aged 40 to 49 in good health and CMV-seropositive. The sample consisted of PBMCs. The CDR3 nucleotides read TGTGCCTCCGGGTCACAGCTACTAGCTAACTATGGCTACACCTTC. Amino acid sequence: CASGSQLLANYGYTF.